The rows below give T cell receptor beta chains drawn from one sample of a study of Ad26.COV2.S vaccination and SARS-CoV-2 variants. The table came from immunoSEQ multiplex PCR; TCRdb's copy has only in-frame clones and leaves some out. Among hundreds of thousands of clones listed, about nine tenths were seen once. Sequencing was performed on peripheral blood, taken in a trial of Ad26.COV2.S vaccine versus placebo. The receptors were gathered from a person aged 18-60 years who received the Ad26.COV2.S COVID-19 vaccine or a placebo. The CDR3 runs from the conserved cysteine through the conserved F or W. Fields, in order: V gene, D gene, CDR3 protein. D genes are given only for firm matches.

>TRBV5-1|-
CASSDGLTSTDTQYF
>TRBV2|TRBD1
CASREGQDWNEQFF
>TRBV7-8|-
CASSKRDLVAEAFF
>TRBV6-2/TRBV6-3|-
CASSPRRGSYEQYF
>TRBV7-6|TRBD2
CASSLAMVAGYYEQYF
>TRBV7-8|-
CASSPPGQFNEQFF
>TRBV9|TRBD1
CASSAGDSHQETQYF
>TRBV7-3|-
CASSLMGASSGNTIYF
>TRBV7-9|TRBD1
CASSLDRGFGQPQHF
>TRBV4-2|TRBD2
CASSQGRGGQETQYF
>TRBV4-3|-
CASSRSSDTQYF
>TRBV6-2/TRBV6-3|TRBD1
CASSYSRGGTEAFF
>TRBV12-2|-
CASRLAVIAGRYNEQFF
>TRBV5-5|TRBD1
CASSRTGDNEKLFF
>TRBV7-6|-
CASSLGELTEAFF
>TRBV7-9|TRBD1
CASSHPTGGSAQPQHF
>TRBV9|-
CASSLGRDVANEQFF
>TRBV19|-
CASSTRVGQPQHF
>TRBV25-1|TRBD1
CASRGQSGQPQHF
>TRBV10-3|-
CATTPEGGEQYF
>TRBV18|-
CASSPETFGYGYTF
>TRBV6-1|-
CASSERTGSNQPQHF
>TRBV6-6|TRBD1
CASSDPRQGQPQHF
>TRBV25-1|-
CAAGTTQPQHF
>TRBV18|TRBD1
CASSPGTGWSEQYF
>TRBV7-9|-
CASSLRGANEQFF
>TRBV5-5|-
CASSLTHITGELFF
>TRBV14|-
CASSQDGNEQFF
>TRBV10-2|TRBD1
CASTLGQDATNEKLFF
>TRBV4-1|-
CASGIGGELFF
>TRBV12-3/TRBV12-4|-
CASSLRLSEKLFF
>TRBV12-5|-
CASGSAAGQYNEQFF
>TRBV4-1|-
CASSQVNLVSNQPQHF
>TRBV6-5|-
CASSLGLSTLETQYF
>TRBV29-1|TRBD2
CSVSSGGANEQFF
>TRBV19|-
CASKVGNYGYTF
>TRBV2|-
CASSELWDENTEAFF
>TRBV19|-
CASSIEIGVYEQYF
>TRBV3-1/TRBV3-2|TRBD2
CASSPSGLAVDTQYF
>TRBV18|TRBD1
CASSIPGQGGNTIYF
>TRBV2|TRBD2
CASKGRVGGGDKMNTGELFF
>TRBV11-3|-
CASSRGNTEAFF
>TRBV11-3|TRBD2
CASSLSGGKQYF
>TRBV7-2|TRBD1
CASSLVGQEWMNTEAFF
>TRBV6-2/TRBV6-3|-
CASSYSGQGEETQYF
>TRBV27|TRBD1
CASRPLYGDRFTGELFF
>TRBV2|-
CASSGDRQGQPQHF
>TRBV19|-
CASKPWGTAYEQYF
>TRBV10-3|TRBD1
CAISEPKPGTGDEKLFF
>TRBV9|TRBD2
CASSVGGLRGGHETQYF
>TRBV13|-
CASSPALGRSTGELFF
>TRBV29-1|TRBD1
CSVRDRGTEAFF
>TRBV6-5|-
CASKYGNTEAFF
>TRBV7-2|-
CASSLGDTSYEQYF
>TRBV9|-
CASSVGLVNEQFF
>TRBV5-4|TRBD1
CASSSRTGTYTF
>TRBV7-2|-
CASSPVHNEQFF
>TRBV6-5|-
CASRTPTWTEAFF
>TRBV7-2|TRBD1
CASSVTGGTEAFF
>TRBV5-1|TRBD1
CASSPRTGDNEQFF